This TCR beta chain was recorded in a study of sequential checkpoint blockade in melanoma. Treatment given: randomized to nivolumab then ipilimumab (arm A) or the reverse (arm B). Data came from immunoSEQ multiplex PCR; TCRdb stores just in-frame clones and leaves some out. Of around 26,000 clones in the sample, roughly four fifths are singletons; the top ten hold about a fifth. Germline V lookup: CDR1 MNHEY, CDR2 SMNVEV (reference sequence). V lost 4 bases, J lost 4 bases, and 14 bases lay in between. The CDR3 length is 14 residues. V and J are TRBV27 and TRBJ2-7; possibly TRBD1 for D (6 bases). The sequence was obtained from a human donor with melanoma. Sample: CD8+ T cells sorted from blood (inferred from file names), taken from a patient given nivolumab and ipilimumab in sequence. The CDR3 reads CASSSLQGIYEQYF. The CDR3 region has the DNA TGTGCCAGCAGTTCTTTACAGGGAATTTACGAGCAGTACTTC.